This entry concerns a single TCR beta chain. Following RNA extraction, reverse transcription yielded cDNA that acted as the sequencing template. TCRdb's copy holds only in-frame clones and misses some; the assay was immunoSEQ multiplex PCR. This sample has some 82,000 clones, with roughly half found just once. This CDR3 comprises 14 residues. With 1 base removed from V and 1 base from J, the gap between germline ends came to 4 bases. Germline V CDR1 and CDR2: MGHRA, YSYEKL. This sample is drawn from a study of CD8+ T cells in alopecia areata. The V gene is TRBV4-1, the J gene TRBJ2-2, with D unclear. Sequenced sample: NKG2D-high CD8+ T cells sorted from blood. The clonotype originates from a human donor with alopecia areata. This CDR3 reads CASSQVGNTGELFF. The CDR3 bases are TGCGCCAGCAGCCAAGTAGGGAACACCGGGGAGCTGTTTTTT.